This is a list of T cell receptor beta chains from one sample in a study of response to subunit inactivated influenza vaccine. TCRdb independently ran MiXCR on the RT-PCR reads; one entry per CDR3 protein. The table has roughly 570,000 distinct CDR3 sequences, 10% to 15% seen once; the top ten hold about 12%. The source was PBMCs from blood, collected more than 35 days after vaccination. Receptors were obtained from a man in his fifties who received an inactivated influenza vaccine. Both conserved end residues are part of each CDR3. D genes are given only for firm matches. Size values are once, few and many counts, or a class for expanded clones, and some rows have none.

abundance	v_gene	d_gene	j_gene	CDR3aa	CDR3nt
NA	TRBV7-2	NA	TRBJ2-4	CASSSLDAKNIQYF	TGTGCCAGCAGCTCGCTAGATGCCAAAAACATTCAGTACTTC
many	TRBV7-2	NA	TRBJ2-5	CASSLAVQETQYF	TGTGCCAGCAGCTTAGCAGTTCAAGAGACCCAGTACTTC
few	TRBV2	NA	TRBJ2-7	CASGLLSYEQYF	TGTGCCAGCGGACTTTTATCCTACGAGCAGTACTTC
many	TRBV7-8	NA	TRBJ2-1	CASSLRREGLTTYNEQFF	TGTGCCAGCAGCTTAAGGCGTGAGGGCCTCACTACCTACAATGAGCAGTTCTTC
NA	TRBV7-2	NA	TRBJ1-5	CASTERGGLGQPQHF	TGTGCCAGCACCGAAAGGGGGGGGCTCGGTCAGCCCCAGCATTTT
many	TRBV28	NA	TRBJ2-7	CASSRPPRGHEQYF	TGTGCCAGCAGTAGGCCGCCAAGGGGTCACGAGCAGTACTTC
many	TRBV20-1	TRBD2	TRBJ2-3	CSAPLAGVGDTQYF	TGCAGTGCACCGCTAGCGGGGGTTGGAGATACGCAGTATTTT
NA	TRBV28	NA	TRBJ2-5	CASTNPVETQYF	TGTGCCAGCACCAACCCCGTGGAGACCCAGTACTTC
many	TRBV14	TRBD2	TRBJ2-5	CASSQGLAGAETQYF	TGTGCCAGCAGCCAAGGACTAGCGGGGGCAGAGACCCAGTACTTC
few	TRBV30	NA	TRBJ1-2	CACQDSTYGYTF	TGTGCCTGCCAGGACAGCACCTATGGCTACACCTTC
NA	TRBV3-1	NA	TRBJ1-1	CASSQAGLTEAFF	TGTGCCAGCAGCCAGGCAGGCCTCACTGAAGCTTTCTTT
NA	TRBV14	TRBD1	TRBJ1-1	CASRQWDRGDTEAFF	TGTGCCAGCAGGCAATGGGACAGGGGGGACACTGAAGCTTTCTTT
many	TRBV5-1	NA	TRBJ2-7	CASSLDGGEQYF	TGCGCCAGCAGCTTGGACGGCGGCGAGCAGTACTTC
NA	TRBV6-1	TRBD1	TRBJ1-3	CASRESTGAGNTIYF	TGTGCCAGCAGGGAAAGTACAGGGGCTGGAAACACCATATATTTT
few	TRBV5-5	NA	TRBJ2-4	CASSLAEENIQYF	TGTGCCAGCAGCTTGGCGGAGGAGAACATTCAGTACTTC
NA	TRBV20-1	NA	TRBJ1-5	CSARILSNAVQPQHF	TGCAGTGCTAGGATCCTTTCAAACGCCGTTCAGCCCCAGCATTTT
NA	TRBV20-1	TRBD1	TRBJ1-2	CSAGDRGYGYTF	TGCAGTGCAGGCGACAGGGGCTATGGCTACACCTTC
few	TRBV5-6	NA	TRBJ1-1	CASSLDQATEAFF	TGTGCCAGCAGCTTGGATCAGGCCACTGAAGCTTTCTTT
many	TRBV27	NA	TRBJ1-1	CASSPSTGTEAFF	TGTGCCAGCAGCCCCTCCACAGGAACTGAAGCTTTCTTT
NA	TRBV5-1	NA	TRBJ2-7	CASSNFLSSGVEQYF	TGCGCCAGCAGCAACTTTCTCTCGTCAGGGGTCGAGCAGTACTTC
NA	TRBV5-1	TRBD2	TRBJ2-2	CASSKTSGSIAGELFF	TGCGCCAGCAGCAAGACTAGCGGGAGCATCGCCGGGGAGCTGTTTTTT
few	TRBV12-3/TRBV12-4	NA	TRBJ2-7	CASIPGDGSYEQYF	TGTGCCAGCATCCCGGGGGACGGTTCCTACGAGCAGTACTTC
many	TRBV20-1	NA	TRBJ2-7	CSARDVGTSSYEQYF	TGCAGTGCTAGAGACGTAGGGACGAGCTCCTACGAGCAGTACTTC
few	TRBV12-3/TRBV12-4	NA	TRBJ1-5	CASSLATGATNQPQHF	TGTGCCAGCAGTTTGGCAACAGGAGCTACCAATCAGCCCCAGCATTTT
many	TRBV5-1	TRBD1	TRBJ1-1	CASSLEGASAEAFF	TGCGCCAGCAGCTTGGAGGGGGCGAGCGCTGAAGCTTTCTTT
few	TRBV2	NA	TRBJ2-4	CASSEANYLAKNIQYF	TGTGCCAGCAGTGAAGCCAACTACCTAGCCAAAAACATTCAGTACTTC
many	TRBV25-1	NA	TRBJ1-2	CASSEQGSYGYTF	TGTGCCAGCAGTGAACAGGGTAGTTATGGCTACACCTTC